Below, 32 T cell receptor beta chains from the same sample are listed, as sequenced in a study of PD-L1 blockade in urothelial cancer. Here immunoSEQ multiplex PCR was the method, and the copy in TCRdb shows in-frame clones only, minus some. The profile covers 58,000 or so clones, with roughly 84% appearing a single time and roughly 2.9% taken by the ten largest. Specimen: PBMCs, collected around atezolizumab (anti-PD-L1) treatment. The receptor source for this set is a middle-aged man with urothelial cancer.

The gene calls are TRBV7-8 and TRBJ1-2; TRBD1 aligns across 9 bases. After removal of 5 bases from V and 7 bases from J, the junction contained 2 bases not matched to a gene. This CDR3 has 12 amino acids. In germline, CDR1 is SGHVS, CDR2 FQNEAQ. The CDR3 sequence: CASSGDRVGYTF. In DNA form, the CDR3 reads TGTGCCAGCAGCGGGGACAGGGTTGGCTACACCTTC.

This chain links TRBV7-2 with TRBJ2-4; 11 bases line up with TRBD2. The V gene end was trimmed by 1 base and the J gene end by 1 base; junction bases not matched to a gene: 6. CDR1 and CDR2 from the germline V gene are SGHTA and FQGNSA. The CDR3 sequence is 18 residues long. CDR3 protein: CASSLEGRLAGAKNIQYF. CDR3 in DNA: TGTGCCAGCAGCTTAGAAGGCCGACTAGCGGGGGCCAAAAACATTCAGTACTTC. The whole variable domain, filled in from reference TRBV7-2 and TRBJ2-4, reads GAGVSQSPSNKVTEKGKDVELRCDPISGHTALYWYRQSLGQGLEFLIYFQGNSAPDKSGLPSDRFSAERTGGSVSTLTIQRTQQEDSAVYLCASSLEGRLAGAKNIQYFGAGTRLSVL.

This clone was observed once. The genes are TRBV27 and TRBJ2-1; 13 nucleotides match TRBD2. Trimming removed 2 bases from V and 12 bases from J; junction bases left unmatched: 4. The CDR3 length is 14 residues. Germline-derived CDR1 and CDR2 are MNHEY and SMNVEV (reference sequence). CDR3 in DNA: TGTGCCAGCAGTTTACGGACTAGCGGGAGTGGGCAGTTCTTC. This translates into CASSLRTSGSGQFF.

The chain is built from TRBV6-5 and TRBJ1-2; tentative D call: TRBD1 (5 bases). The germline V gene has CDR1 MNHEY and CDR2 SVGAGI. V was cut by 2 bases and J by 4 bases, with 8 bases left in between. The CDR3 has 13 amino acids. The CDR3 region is CASSYGALYGYTF. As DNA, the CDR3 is TGTGCCAGCAGTTACGGGGCCCTCTATGGCTACACCTTC.

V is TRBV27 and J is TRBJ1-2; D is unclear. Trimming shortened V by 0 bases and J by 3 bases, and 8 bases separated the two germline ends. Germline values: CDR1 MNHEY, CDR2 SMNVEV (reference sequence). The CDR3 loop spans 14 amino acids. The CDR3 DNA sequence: TGTGCCAGCAGTTTATCCTACCTTGACTATGGCTACACCTTC. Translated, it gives CASSLSYLDYGYTF.

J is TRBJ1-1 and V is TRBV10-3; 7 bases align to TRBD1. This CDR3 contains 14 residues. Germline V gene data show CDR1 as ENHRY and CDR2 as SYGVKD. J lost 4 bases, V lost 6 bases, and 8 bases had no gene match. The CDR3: CAIRGDSWGTEAFF. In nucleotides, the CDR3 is TGTGCCATCAGGGGGGACAGTTGGGGCACTGAAGCTTTCTTT.

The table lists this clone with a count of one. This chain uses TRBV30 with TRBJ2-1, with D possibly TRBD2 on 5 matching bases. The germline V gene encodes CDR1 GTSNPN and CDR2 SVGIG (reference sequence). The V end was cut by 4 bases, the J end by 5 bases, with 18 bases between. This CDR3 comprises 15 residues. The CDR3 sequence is CAWNMVGVKDNEQFF. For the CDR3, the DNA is TGTGCCTGGAACATGGTGGGAGTCAAAGACAATGAGCAGTTCTTC.

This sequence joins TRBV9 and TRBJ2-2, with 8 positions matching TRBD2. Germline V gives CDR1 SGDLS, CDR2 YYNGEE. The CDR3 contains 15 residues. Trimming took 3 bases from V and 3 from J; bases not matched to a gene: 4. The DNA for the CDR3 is TGTGCCAGCAGCGCCGGGACTAGGCACACCGGGGAGCTGTTTTTT. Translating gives CASSAGTRHTGELFF.

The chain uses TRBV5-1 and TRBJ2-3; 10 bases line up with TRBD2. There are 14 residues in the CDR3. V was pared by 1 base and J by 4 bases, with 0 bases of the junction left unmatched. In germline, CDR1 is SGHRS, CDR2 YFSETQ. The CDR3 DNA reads TGCGCCAGCAGCTTGACTAGCGGGGCAGATACGCAGTATTTT. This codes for CASSLTSGADTQYF.

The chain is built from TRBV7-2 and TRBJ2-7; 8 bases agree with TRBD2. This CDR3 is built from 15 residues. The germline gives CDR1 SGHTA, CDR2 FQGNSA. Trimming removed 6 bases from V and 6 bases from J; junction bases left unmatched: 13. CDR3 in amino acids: CASSLQPGGFIEQYF. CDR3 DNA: TGTGCCAGCAGTCTACAACCGGGGGGGTTTATCGAGCAGTACTTC.

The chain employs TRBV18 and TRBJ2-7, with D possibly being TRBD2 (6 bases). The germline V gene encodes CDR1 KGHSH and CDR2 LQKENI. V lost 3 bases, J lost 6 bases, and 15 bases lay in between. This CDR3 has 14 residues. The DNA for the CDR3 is TGTGCCAGCTCACCCCCTGGGGGAGGACGCGAGCAGTACTTC. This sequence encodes CASSPPGGGREQYF.

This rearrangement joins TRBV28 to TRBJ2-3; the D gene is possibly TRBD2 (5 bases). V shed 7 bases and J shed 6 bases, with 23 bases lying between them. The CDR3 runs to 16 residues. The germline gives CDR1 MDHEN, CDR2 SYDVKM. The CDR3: CASTTVLLGSPDTQYF. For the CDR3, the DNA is TGTGCCAGCACCACCGTCCTCCTAGGGAGTCCCGATACGCAGTATTTT. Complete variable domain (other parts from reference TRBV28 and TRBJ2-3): DVKVTQSSRYLVKRTGEKVFLECVQDMDHENMFWYRQDPGLGLRLIYFSYDVKMKEKGDIPEGYSVSREKKERFSLILESASTNQTSMYLCASTTVLLGSPDTQYFGPGTRLTVL.

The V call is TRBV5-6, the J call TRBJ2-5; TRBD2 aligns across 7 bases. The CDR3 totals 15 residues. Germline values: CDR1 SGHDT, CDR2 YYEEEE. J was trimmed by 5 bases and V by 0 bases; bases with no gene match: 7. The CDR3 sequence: CASSLDAGAGETQYF. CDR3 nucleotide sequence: TGTGCCAGCAGCTTGGATGCGGGAGCGGGGGAGACCCAGTACTTC.

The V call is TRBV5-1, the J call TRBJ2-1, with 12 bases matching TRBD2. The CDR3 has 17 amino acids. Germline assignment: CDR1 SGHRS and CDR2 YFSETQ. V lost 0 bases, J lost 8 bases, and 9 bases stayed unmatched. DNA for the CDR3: TGCGCCAGCAGCTTGGCCGGTCTAGCGGGAGGGCCGGATGAGCAGTTCTTC. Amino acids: CASSLAGLAGGPDEQFF.

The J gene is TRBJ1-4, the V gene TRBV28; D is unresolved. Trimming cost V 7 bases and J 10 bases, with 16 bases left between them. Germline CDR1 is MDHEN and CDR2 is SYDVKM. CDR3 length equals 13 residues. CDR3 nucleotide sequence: TGTGCCAGCATCTCACCCGGGGTCGGAAAACTGTTTTTT. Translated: CASISPGVGKLFF.

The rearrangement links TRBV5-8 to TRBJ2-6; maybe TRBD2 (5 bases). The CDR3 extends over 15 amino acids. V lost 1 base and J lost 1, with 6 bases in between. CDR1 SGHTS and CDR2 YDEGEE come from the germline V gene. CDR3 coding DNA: TGTGCCAGCAGCTTGACTAGATCTGGGGCCAACGTCCTGACTTTC. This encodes CASSLTRSGANVLTF.

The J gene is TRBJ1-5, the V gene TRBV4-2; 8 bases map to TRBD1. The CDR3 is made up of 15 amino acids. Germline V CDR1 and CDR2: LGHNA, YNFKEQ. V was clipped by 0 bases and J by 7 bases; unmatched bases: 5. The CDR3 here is CASSQDGQGSQPQHF. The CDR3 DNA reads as TGTGCCAGCAGCCAAGATGGACAGGGTTCCCAGCCCCAGCATTTT.

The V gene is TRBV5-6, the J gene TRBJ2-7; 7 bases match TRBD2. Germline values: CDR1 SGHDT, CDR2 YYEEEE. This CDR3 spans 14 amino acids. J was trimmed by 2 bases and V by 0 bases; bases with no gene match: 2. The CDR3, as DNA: TGTGCCAGCAGCTTGGGGACTAGGGCCTACGAGCAGTACTTC. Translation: CASSLGTRAYEQYF.

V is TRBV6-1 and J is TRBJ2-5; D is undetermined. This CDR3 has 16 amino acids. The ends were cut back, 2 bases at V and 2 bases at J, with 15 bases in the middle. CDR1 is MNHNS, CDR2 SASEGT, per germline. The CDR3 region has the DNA TGTGCCAGCAGTGAACTTCTCCCTCATGCGCAAGAGACCCAGTACTTC. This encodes CASSELLPHAQETQYF.

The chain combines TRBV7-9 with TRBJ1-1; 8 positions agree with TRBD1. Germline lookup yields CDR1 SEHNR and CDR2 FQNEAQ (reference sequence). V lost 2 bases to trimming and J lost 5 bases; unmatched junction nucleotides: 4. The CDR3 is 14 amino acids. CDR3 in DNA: TGTGCCAGCAGCTTACAGGGGGCGAGTACTGAAGCTTTCTTT. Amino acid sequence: CASSLQGASTEAFF. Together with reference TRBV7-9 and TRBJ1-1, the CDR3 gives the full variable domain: DTGVSQNPRHKITKRGQNVTFRCDPISEHNRLYWYRQTLGQGPEFLTYFQNEAQLEKSRLLSDRFSAERPKGSFSTLEIQRTEQGDSAMYLCASSLQGASTEAFFGQGTRLTVV.

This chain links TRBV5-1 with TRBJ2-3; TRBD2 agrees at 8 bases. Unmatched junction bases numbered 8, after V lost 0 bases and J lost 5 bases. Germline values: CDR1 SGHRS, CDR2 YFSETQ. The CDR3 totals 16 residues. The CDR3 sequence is CASSLESGRYGDTQYF. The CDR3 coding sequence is TGCGCCAGCAGCTTGGAAAGCGGGAGATACGGAGATACGCAGTATTTT.

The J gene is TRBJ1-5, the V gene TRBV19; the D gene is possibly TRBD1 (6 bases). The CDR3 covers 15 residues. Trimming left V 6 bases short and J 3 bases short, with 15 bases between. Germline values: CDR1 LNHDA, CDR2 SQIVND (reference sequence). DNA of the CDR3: TGTGCCAGTAGAAGCGACAGGAGCCTCAATCAGCCCCAGCATTTT. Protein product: CASRSDRSLNQPQHF.

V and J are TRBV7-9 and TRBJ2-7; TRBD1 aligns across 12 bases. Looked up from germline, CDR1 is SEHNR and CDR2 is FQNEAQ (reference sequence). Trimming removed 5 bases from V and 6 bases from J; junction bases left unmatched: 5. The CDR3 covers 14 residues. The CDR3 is CASSLRDRGPEQYF. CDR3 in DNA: TGTGCCAGCAGCCTAAGGGACAGGGGGCCCGAGCAGTACTTC.

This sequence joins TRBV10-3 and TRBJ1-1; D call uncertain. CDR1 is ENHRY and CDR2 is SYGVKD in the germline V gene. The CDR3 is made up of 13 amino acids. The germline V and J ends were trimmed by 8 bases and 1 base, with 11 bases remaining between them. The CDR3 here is CAIATQQNTEAFF. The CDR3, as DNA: TGTGCCATCGCGACACAGCAGAACACTGAAGCTTTCTTT.

The CDR3 coding sequence is TGTGCCAGTACCGCGTTCGGTTCCCCCACCTATGGCTACACCTTC. Translated, it gives CASTAFGSPTYGYTF. This sequence joins TRBV19 and TRBJ1-2; D is unclear. Trimming shortened V by 7 bases and J by 4 bases, and 19 bases separated the two germline ends. Germline lookup yields CDR1 LNHDA and CDR2 SQIVND (reference sequence). CDR3 length: 15 amino acids. The full variable domain, with the rest looked up from reference TRBV19 and TRBJ1-2, is DGGITQSPKYLFRKEGQNVTLSCEQNLNHDAMYWYRQDPGQGLRLIYYSQIVNDFQKGDIAEGYSVSREKKESFPLTVTSAQKNPTAFYLCASTAFGSPTYGYTFGSGTRLTVV.

The CDR3 protein is CASSSLTSGSYNEQFF. CDR3 DNA sequence: TGTGCCAGCAGCTCCCTTACTAGCGGGTCCTACAATGAGCAGTTCTTC. The V call is TRBV7-6, the J call TRBJ2-1; TRBD2 matches 9 bases. The CDR3 has 16 amino acids. From germline, CDR1 is SGHVS and CDR2 FNYEAQ. V lost 4 bases to trimming and J lost 1 base; unmatched junction nucleotides: 5.

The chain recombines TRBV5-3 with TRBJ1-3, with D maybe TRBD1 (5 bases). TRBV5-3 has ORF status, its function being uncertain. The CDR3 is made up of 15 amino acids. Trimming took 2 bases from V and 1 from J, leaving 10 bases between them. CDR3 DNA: TGTGCCAGAAGCTTACCAGGGAGGTCTGGAAACACCATATATTTT. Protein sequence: CARSLPGRSGNTIYF.

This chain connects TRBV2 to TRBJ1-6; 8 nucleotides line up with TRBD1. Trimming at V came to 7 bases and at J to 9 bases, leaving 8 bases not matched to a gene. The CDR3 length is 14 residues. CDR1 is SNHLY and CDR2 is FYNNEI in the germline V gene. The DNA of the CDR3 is TGTGCCAGCACTTTACAGGGGGTTGGTTCACCCCTCCACTTT. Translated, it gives CASTLQGVGSPLHF.

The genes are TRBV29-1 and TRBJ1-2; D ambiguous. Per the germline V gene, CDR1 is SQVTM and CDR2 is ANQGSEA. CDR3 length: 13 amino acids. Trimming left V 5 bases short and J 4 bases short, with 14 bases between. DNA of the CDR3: TGCAGCGTTCGTATCAGCGATTCCTATGGCTACACCTTC. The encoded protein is CSVRISDSYGYTF.

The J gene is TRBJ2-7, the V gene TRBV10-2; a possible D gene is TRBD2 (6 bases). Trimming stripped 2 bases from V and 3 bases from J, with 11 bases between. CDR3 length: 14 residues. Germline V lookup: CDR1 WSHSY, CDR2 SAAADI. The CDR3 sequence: CASSERESIYEQYF. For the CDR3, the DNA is TGCGCCAGCAGTGAGCGGGAGAGCATCTACGAGCAGTACTTC.

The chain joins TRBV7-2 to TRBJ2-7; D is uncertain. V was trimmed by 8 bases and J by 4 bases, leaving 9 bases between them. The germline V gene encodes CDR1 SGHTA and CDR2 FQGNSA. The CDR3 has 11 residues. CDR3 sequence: CASSSAYEQYF. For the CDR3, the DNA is TGTGCCAGCTCCTCAGCGTACGAGCAGTACTTC.

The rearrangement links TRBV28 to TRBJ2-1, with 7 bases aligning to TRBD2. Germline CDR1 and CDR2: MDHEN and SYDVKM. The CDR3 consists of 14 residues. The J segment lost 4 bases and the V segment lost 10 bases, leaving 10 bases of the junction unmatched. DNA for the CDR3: TGTGCCACCGTGCGGGCTAGCGGTTACAATGAGCAGTTCTTC. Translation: CATVRASGYNEQFF. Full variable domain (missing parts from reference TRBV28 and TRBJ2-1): DVKVTQSSRYLVKRTGEKVFLECVQDMDHENMFWYRQDPGLGLRLIYFSYDVKMKEKGDIPEGYSVSREKKERFSLILESASTNQTSMYLCATVRASGYNEQFFGPGTRLTVL.